This T cell receptor (beta chain) originates from a study of cytomegalovirus exposure and HLA in healthy donors. This clone was seen just once. V lost 2 bases, J lost 7 bases, and 9 bases lay in between. This CDR3 has 13 amino acids. Germline values: CDR1 MDHEN, CDR2 SYDVKM. Vbeta (60) and Jbeta (13) primers were used in the PCR. Original methodology: Later analysis identified some 88 million unique TCR beta chains, about 11 million shared. TCRdb's table, derived via immunoSEQ multiplex PCR, lists solely in-frame clones and lacks some. The D gene and trimming were derived from the DNA, and the V and J assignments and clone size from that table. The sample holds about 100,000 clones, around 76% seen once.

The genes are TRBV28 and TRBJ2-1; D unclear. Sample: PBMCs. The clonotype was recovered from a man between 35 and 55 years old in good health and CMV-seropositive. CDR3 loop: CASSLIQTNEQFF. In DNA form, the CDR3 reads TGTGCCAGCAGTTTAATACAGACAAATGAGCAGTTCTTC.